The clone carrying this T cell receptor beta chain has just a few counts. The antigen is undetermined. The CDR3 loop spans 13 amino acids. Germline CDR1 MNHNS, CDR2 SASEGT. Trimming took off 7 bases at V and 3 bases at J, with 12 bases between the two ends. Vbeta (60) and Jbeta (13) primers were used in the PCR. The protocol was immunoSEQ multiplex PCR, while the TCRdb copy is restricted to in-frame clones and leaves out a portion. The sample has about 78,000 clones; approximately 57% are singletons. This sample stems from a study of cytomegalovirus exposure and HLA in healthy donors. Study-level findings and limits: In a later analysis, a missense DCLRE1C variant was linked to TCR beta V- and J-gene trimming.

The specimen was PBMCs. The TCR was taken from a man aged 25-45 years in good health and CMV-seropositive. V usage is TRBV6-1 and J usage is TRBJ1-1, with D possibly TRBD1 on 6 matching bases. The CDR3 loop is CASIRTDDTEAFF. The CDR3 bases are TGTGCCAGCATTCGGACAGATGACACTGAAGCTTTCTTT.